Following are 9 T cell receptor beta chains from one sample sequenced in a study of blood T cells in healthy people across ages. Then a second PCR, running about 7 to 11 cycles, was carried out with a sample-barcoded 5' primer and a J-beta primer mix. TCRdb re-called the 5' RACE reads through MiXCR, storing one row per CDR3 protein. The sample includes some 900,000 distinct CDR3 sequences, 40% to 60% of them seen just once. Sequenced: blood. The receptor source for this set is a man under 40 in good health.

The chain uses TRBV28 and TRBJ1-6, with D possibly TRBD1 on 5 matching bases. The V gene lost 6 bases and the J gene lost 2 bases, with 14 bases spanning the gap. Germline V lookup: CDR1 MDHEN, CDR2 SYDVKM. The CDR3 consists of 16 residues. The DNA for the CDR3 is TGTGCCAGCAGGACAGACCAAACTCCCTATAATTCACCCCTCCACTTT. This encodes CASRTDQTPYNSPLHF.

The gene calls are TRBV28 and TRBJ2-7; 9 nucleotides agree with TRBD1. CDR3 size: 13 residues. Germline V gene sequence: CDR1 MDHEN, CDR2 SYDVKM. With V trimmed by 11 bases and J by 3 bases, 8 bases remained unmatched. The CDR3 is CAASGTGFYEQYF. CDR3 DNA: TGTGCCGCATCCGGGACAGGGTTCTACGAGCAGTACTTC. Complete variable domain (other parts from reference TRBV28 and TRBJ2-7): DVKVTQSSRYLVKRTGEKVFLECVQDMDHENMFWYRQDPGLGLRLIYFSYDVKMKEKGDIPEGYSVSREKKERFSLILESASTNQTSMYLCAASGTGFYEQYFGPGTRLTVT.

The V call is TRBV7-2, the J call TRBJ1-2; 9 bases are shared with TRBD1. There are 17 residues in the CDR3. V trimming: 1 base; J trimming: 7 bases; junction bases outside the gene matches: 13. Per germline, CDR1 SGHTA and CDR2 FQGNSA. The CDR3 sequence is CASSLGVGQGFRSGYTF. CDR3 nucleotide sequence: TGTGCCAGCAGCTTAGGTGTCGGACAGGGGTTTAGGAGTGGCTACACCTTC.

This clonotype was counted a single time. The chain has TRBV14 and TRBJ1-6; D is ambiguous. This CDR3 contains 13 residues. V was trimmed by 4 bases and J by 7 bases, leaving 8 bases between them. Germline V CDR1 and CDR2: SGHDN, FVKESK. The CDR3 DNA reads as TGTGCCAGCAGCCGCCCTAGGAATTCACCCCTCCACTTT. Its protein product is CASSRPRNSPLHF.

This sequence joins TRBV9 and TRBJ2-3, with TRBD2 identical over 13 bases. The CDR3 has 18 residues. Germline CDR1 and CDR2: SGDLS and YYNGEE. The V segment lost 4 bases and the J segment 1 base; nucleotides outside the gene matches: 9. The CDR3, as DNA: TGTGCCAGCAGCCCGACTAGCGGGGGGATCTGGGGCACAGATACGCAGTATTTT. This codes for CASSPTSGGIWGTDTQYF. The complete variable domain, with remaining parts taken from reference TRBV9 and TRBJ2-3, reads DSGVTQTPKHLITATGQRVTLRCSPRSGDLSVYWYQQSLDQGLQFLIQYYNGEERAKGNILERFSAQQFPDLHSELNLSSLELGDSALYFCASSPTSGGIWGTDTQYFGPGTRLTVL.

In the case of this clonotype: Being one base from a much bigger clone, this may be a read error. V and J are TRBV12-3 or TRBV12-4 and TRBJ2-5; a possible D gene is TRBD1 (5 bases). CDR3 length: 13 residues. The CDR3 here is CVSRTRVEETQYF. CDR3 coding DNA: TGTGTCAGCAGAACCAGGGTGGAAGAGACCCAGTACTTC.

The V and J genes are TRBV3-1 and TRBJ2-7; TRBD1 or TRBD2 may be the D gene (5 bases each). Germline loops: CDR1 LGHDT, CDR2 YNNKEL (reference sequence). The CDR3 has 17 amino acids. The V end was cut by 6 bases, the J end by 0 bases, with 21 bases between. Here the CDR3 reads CASSQSGTSFFSYEQYF. CDR3 coding DNA: TGTGCCAGCAGTCAATCCGGGACCTCGTTTTTCTCCTACGAGCAGTACTTC.

The CDR3 loop is CASSQQLAETQYF. In DNA, the CDR3 is TGTGCCAGCAGCCAACAACTAGCGGAGACCCAGTACTTC. The genes are TRBV3-1 and TRBJ2-5; 7 nucleotides line up with TRBD2. With 2 bases clipped from V and 5 bases from J, the junction kept 2 bases outside the gene matches. Germline CDR1 is LGHDT and CDR2 is YNNKEL (reference sequence). The CDR3 extends over 13 amino acids.

The gene calls are TRBV6-5 and TRBJ2-7; no definite D call. This CDR3 is built from 15 residues. V shed 6 bases and J shed 0 bases, with 15 bases lying between them. Germline V gives CDR1 MNHEY, CDR2 SVGAGI. The CDR3 sequence: CASSTEFGSSYEQYF. The CDR3 region has the DNA TGTGCCAGCAGCACAGAGTTCGGAAGCTCCTACGAGCAGTACTTC.